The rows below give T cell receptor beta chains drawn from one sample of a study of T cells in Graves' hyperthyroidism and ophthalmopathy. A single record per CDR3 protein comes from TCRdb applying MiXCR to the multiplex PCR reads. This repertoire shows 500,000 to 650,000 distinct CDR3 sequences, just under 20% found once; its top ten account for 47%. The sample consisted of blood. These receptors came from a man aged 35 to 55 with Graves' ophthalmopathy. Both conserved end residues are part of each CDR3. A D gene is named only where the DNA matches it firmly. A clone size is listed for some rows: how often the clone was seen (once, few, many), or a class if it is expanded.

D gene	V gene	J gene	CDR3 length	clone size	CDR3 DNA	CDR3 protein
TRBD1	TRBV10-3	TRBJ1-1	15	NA	TGTGCCATCAGGGCAGACAGGGAGATGAACACTGAAGCTTTCTTT	CAIRADREMNTEAFF
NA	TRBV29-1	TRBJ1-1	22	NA	TGCAGCGTTGAAGATCGACTAATGCCCCAAGAAGGGGCTGCGACTACCGCCACTGAAGCTTTCTTT	CSVEDRLMPQEGAATTATEAFF
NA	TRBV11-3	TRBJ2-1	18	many	TGTGCCAGCAGCTTAGGCGGGGACAGCCCGAGCTCCTACAATGAGCAGTTCTTC	CASSLGGDSPSSYNEQFF
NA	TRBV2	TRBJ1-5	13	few	TGTGCCAGGGAGAAAACATCGAATCAGCCCCAGCATTTT	CAREKTSNQPQHF
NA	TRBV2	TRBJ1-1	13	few	TGTGCCAGCAAAGGAACAGGGCCAACTGAAGCTTTCTTT	CASKGTGPTEAFF
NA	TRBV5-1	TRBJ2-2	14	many	TGCGCCAGCAGCTTGGACCGTGAGTTCGGGGAGCTGTTTTTT	CASSLDREFGELFF
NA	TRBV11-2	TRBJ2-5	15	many	TGTGCCAGCAGCTTATCGGCTAGGGGGGGAGAGACCCAGTACTTC	CASSLSARGGETQYF
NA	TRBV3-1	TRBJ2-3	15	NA	TGTGCCAGCAGCCATCGACTAGGGAGCACAGATACGCAGTATTTT	CASSHRLGSTDTQYF
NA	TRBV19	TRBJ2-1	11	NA	TGTGCCAGTACTTACGAGAGGGAGCAGTTCTTC	CASTYEREQFF
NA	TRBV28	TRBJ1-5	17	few	TGTGCCAGCAGTTTCCCATGGGAGGGCTCTGGTCGTCAGCCCCAGCATTTT	CASSFPWEGSGRQPQHF
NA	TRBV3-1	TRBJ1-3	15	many	TGTGCCAGCAGCCAAGATCAACGGACTGGAAACACCATATATTTT	CASSQDQRTGNTIYF
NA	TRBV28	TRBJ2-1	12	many	TGTGCCAGCAGCCGAGGGGACTTCCCCCAGTTCTTC	CASSRGDFPQFF
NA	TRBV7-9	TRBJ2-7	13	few	TGTGCCAGCAGCTTAAGGGGCGCCCACGAGCAGTACTTC	CASSLRGAHEQYF
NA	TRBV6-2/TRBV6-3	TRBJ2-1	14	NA	TGTGCCAGCAGTTACGAGGGTCTGGACAATGAGCAGTTCTTC	CASSYEGLDNEQFF
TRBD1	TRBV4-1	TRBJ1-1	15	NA	TGCGCCAGCAGCCAGTTTGGACAGGGGAGTACTGAAGCTTTCTTT	CASSQFGQGSTEAFF
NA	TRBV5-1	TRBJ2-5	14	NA	TGCGCCAGCAGTTCTGGCCCGGGCGGAGAGACCCAGTACTTC	CASSSGPGGETQYF
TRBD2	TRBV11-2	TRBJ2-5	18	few	TGTGCCAGCAGTCCCGGGACTAGCGGGAGGGGGTCTCAAGAGACCCAGTACTTC	CASSPGTSGRGSQETQYF